The 14 T cell receptor beta chains below were found in one sample sequenced in a study of blood T cell repertoires in COVID-19. This table comes from immunoSEQ multiplex PCR, and its TCRdb copy is limited to in-frame clones, with some not included. The sample has 150,000 or so clones, around 78% seen once; the top ten hold under 2%. The sample consisted of peripheral blood. Receptors were obtained from an elderly man with acute or convalescent COVID-19.

The chain employs TRBV18 and TRBJ1-1, with 10 bases that match TRBD1. The CDR3 consists of 15 residues. Losses at the gene ends were 1 base for V and 3 bases for J; bases not matched to a gene: 2. The germline V gene has CDR1 KGHSH and CDR2 LQKENI. The CDR3 coding sequence is TGTGCCAGCTCACCACTGGACAGGGGGGACACTGAAGCTTTCTTT. Its translation is CASSPLDRGDTEAFF. The variable domain in full, with the rest retrieved from reference TRBV18 and TRBJ1-1, is NAGVMQNPRHLVRRRGQEARLRCSPMKGHSHVYWYRQLPEEGLKFMVYLQKENIIDESGMPKERFSAEFPKEGPSILRIQQVVRGDSAAYFCASSPLDRGDTEAFFGQGTRLTVV.

This clone was seen only a few times. J is TRBJ2-5 and V is TRBV2, with D possibly being TRBD1 (6 bases). V lost 7 bases, J lost 2 bases, and 14 bases lay in between. The CDR3 has 14 amino acids. CDR1 and CDR2 from the germline V gene are SNHLY and FYNNEI. In nucleotides, the CDR3 is TGTGCCAGCAACGAAAACAGGGATCAAGAGACCCAGTACTTC. Protein sequence: CASNENRDQETQYF.

Regarding this clone: Distinct nucleotide sequences in the sample also encode this CDR3. The rearrangement uses TRBV5-1 and TRBJ1-2; TRBD1 is a possible D gene (5 bases). CDR1 and CDR2 from the germline V gene are SGHRS and YFSETQ. This CDR3 has 15 residues. V was shortened by 4 bases and J by 4 bases, with 17 bases between the two germline ends. CDR3 in DNA: TGCGCCAGCAGCCCTACCGGGGGGGGATCCTATGGCTACACCTTC. It specifies CASSPTGGGSYGYTF. The complete variable domain, with remaining parts taken from reference TRBV5-1 and TRBJ1-2, reads KAGVTQTPRYLIKTRGQQVTLSCSPISGHRSVSWYQQTPGQGLQFLFEYFSETQRNKGNFPGRFSGRQFSNSRSEMNVSTLELGDSALYLCASSPTGGGSYGYTFGSGTRLTVV.

The chain carries TRBV9 and TRBJ2-1, with TRBD2 as a possible D gene (10 bases). CDR3 length: 18 residues. Germline CDR1 and CDR2: SGDLS and YYNGEE. Trimming shortened V by 4 bases and J by 7 bases, and 27 bases separated the two germline ends. The CDR3 here is CASSPWDRVIAGGNEQFF. The CDR3 nucleotides read TGTGCCAGCAGCCCCTGGGACAGGGTAATAGCGGGGGGAAATGAGCAGTTCTTC.

The chain links TRBV5-6 to TRBJ2-7; 11 nucleotides agree with TRBD1. This CDR3 has 17 residues. With V trimmed by 0 bases and J by 0 bases, 5 bases remained unmatched. Per the germline V gene, CDR1 is SGHDT and CDR2 is YYEEEE. The CDR3 sequence is CASSLAGDRGSSYEQYF. CDR3 bases: TGTGCCAGCAGCTTGGCCGGGGACAGGGGGAGCTCCTACGAGCAGTACTTC.

This clone came up many times. The chain combines TRBV28 with TRBJ1-1; 8 bases fit TRBD1. V lost 10 bases, J lost 1 base, and 5 bases stayed unmatched. The germline V gene encodes CDR1 MDHEN and CDR2 SYDVKM. This CDR3 has 13 amino acids. The CDR3 region has the DNA TGTGCCACCCTGGGGACAGGGAACACTGAAGCTTTCTTT. Translated, it gives CATLGTGNTEAFF. Together with reference TRBV28 and TRBJ1-1, the CDR3 gives the full variable domain: DVKVTQSSRYLVKRTGEKVFLECVQDMDHENMFWYRQDPGLGLRLIYFSYDVKMKEKGDIPEGYSVSREKKERFSLILESASTNQTSMYLCATLGTGNTEAFFGQGTRLTVV.

This chain links TRBV5-1 with TRBJ1-2; TRBD1 matches at 7 bases. The germline V gene encodes CDR1 SGHRS and CDR2 YFSETQ. CDR3 length: 13 residues. Unmatched junction bases numbered 3, after V lost 3 bases and J lost 4 bases. CDR3 coding DNA: TGCGCCAGCAGCTGGGACAGAAGCTATGGCTACACCTTC. It translates to CASSWDRSYGYTF.

V usage is TRBV10-3 and J usage is TRBJ1-2; TRBD1 is a possible D gene (6 bases). This CDR3 is 15 amino acids long. V lost 3 bases and J 7 bases, leaving 18 bases between the germline ends. The germline V gene encodes CDR1 ENHRY and CDR2 SYGVKD. In nucleotides, the CDR3 is TGTGCCATCAGTGACAGACAGGATAAGCACAGTGGCTACACCTTC. This encodes CAISDRQDKHSGYTF.

This clone showed up just a few times. The chain is built from TRBV6-5 and TRBJ1-3; D ambiguous. V was shortened by 6 bases and J by 5 bases, with 17 bases between the two germline ends. Germline loops: CDR1 MNHEY, CDR2 SVGAGI. This CDR3 spans 15 amino acids. The CDR3 DNA is TGTGCCAGCAGAAACCTTGAGGCCGGAAGAAACACCATATATTTT. Encoded protein: CASRNLEAGRNTIYF.

V gene TRBV18 combines with J gene TRBJ1-1, with 7 bases identical to TRBD1. The CDR3 sequence is 15 residues long. Germline V gene data show CDR1 as KGHSH and CDR2 as LQKENI. With 5 bases clipped from V and 4 bases from J, the junction kept 10 bases outside the gene matches. CDR3 coding DNA: TGTGCCAGCTCATATACAGGGGACCGGAGCACTGAAGCTTTCTTT. As protein: CASSYTGDRSTEAFF.

This clone has more than one count but fewer than ten. V gene TRBV3-1 (or the pseudogene TRBV3-2) combines with J gene TRBJ1-2; no clear D. CDR1 is LGHDT, CDR2 YNNKEL, per germline (reference sequence). This CDR3 region has 13 residues. V dropped 4 bases and J dropped 2 bases, with 8 bases sitting between them. The CDR3 nucleotides read TGTGCCAGCAGCCGGCTAGCCAACTATGGCTACACCTTC. It codes for CASSRLANYGYTF.

The chain carries TRBV5-1 and TRBJ2-5; 11 bases map to TRBD2. J lost 4 bases, V lost 0 bases, and 5 bases had no gene match. This CDR3 comprises 16 residues. CDR1 is SGHRS and CDR2 is YFSETQ in the germline V gene. The CDR3 region is CASSLEPSGGLETQYF. The CDR3, as DNA: TGCGCCAGCAGCTTGGAGCCTAGCGGGGGGCTAGAGACCCAGTACTTC.

The chain's CDR3 is CASSQTGMNTEAFF. CDR3 coding DNA: TGTGCCAGCAGCCAGACAGGTATGAACACTGAAGCTTTCTTT. V is TRBV28 and J is TRBJ1-1, with TRBD1 as a possible D gene (6 bases). CDR3 length: 14 residues. Germline loops: CDR1 MDHEN, CDR2 SYDVKM. Trimming took 6 bases from V and 0 from J, leaving 11 bases between them.

This clone appeared a few times. The gene calls are TRBV12-5 and TRBJ1-2; D not resolved. This CDR3 is built from 11 residues. Germline V gene sequence: CDR1 LGHNT, CDR2 FRNRAP. V shed 6 bases and J shed 4 bases, with 6 bases lying between them. This chain's CDR3 is CASGRSYGYTF. The DNA of the CDR3 is TGTGCTAGTGGCCGTAGCTATGGCTACACCTTC.